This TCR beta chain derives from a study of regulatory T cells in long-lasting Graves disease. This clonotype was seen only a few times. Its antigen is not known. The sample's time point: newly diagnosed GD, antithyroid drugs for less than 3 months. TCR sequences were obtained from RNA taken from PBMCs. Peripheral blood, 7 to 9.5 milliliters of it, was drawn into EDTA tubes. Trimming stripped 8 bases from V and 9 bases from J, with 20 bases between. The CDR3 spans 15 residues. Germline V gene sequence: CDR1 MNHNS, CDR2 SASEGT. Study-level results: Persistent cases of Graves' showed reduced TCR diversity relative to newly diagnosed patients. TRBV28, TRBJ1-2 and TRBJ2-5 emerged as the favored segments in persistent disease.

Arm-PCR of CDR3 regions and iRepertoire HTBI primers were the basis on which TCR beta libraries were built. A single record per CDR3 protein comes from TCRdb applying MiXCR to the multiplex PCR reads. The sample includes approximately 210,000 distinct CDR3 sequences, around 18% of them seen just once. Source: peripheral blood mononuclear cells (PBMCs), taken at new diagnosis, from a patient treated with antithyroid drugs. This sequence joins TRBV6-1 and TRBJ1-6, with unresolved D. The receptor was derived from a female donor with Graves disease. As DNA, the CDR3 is TGTGCCAGCGGGGTAGGAGGCACCCGGGTTTCACCCCTCCACTTT. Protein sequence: CASGVGGTRVSPLHF.